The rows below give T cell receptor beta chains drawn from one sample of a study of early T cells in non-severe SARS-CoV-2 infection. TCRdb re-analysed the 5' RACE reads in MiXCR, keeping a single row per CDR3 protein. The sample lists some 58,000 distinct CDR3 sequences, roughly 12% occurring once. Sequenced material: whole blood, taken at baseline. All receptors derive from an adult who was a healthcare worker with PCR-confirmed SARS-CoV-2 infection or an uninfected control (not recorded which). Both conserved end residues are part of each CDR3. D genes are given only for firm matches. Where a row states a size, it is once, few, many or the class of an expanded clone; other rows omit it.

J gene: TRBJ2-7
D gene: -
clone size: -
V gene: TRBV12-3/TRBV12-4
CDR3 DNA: TGTGCCAGCAGTTCCCTCGAGGAGCCCTACGAGCAGTACTTC
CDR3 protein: CASSSLEEPYEQYF

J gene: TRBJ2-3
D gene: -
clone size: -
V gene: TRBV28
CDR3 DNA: TGTGCCAGCAGTCCCCCCCGCGGCGGCACGGATACGCAGTATTTT
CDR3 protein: CASSPPRGGTDTQYF

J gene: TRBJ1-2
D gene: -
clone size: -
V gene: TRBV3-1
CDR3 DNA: TGTGCCAGCAGCCAAGGGGGAGAGAGCTACACCTTC
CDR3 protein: CASSQGGESYTF

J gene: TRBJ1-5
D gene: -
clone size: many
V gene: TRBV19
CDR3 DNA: TGTGCCAGTAGTATAGGGGGTACTCAGCCCCAGCATTTT
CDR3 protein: CASSIGGTQPQHF

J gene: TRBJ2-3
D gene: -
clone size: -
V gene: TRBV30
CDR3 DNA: TGTGCCTGGAGTGAAACAGATACGCAGTATTTT
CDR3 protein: CAWSETDTQYF

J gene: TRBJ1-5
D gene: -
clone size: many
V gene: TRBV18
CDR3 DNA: TGTGCCAGCTCCCTCGTGGCAGAGGGACGTCAGCCCCAGCATTTT
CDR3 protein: CASSLVAEGRQPQHF

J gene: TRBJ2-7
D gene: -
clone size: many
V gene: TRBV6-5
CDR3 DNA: TGTGCCAGCAGTCTTAGGCTAGCCCGCTCCTACGAGCAGTACTTC
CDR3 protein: CASSLRLARSYEQYF

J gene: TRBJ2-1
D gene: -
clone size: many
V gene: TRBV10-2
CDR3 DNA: TGCGCCAGCAGCGGGGGGCCCCAGGGTGAGCAGTTCTTC
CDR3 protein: CASSGGPQGEQFF

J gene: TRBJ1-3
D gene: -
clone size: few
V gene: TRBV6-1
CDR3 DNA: TGTGCCAGCAGTGAATTACCGGTCGGACGAAACACCATATATTTT
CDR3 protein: CASSELPVGRNTIYF

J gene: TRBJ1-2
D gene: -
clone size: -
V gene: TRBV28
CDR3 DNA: TGTGCCAGCAGTTTTATTATGACGTATGGCTACACCTTC
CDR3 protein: CASSFIMTYGYTF

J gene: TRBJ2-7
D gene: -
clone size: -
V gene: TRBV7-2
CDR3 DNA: TGTGCCAGCAGCCCCGTCGAGGGGGACGAGCAGTACTTC
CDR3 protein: CASSPVEGDEQYF

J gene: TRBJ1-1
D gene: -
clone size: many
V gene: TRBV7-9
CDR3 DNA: TGTGCCAGCAGCCCTCCGGGTCGGGTCACTGAAGCTTTCTTT
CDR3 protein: CASSPPGRVTEAFF

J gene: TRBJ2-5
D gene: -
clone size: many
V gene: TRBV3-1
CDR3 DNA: TGTGCCAGCAGCCTCGTAGCAACCACCAGTGAGACCCAGTACTTC
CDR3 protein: CASSLVATTSETQYF

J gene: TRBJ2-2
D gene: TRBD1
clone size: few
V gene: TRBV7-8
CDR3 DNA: TGTGCCAGCAGCGCGGACAGGGGGCGGATCACCGGGGAGCTGTTTTTT
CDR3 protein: CASSADRGRITGELFF

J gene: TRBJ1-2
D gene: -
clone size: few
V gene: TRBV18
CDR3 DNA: TGTGCCAGCTCACCTAAAGACACGCGGGCTAACTATGGCTACACCTTC
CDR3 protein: CASSPKDTRANYGYTF

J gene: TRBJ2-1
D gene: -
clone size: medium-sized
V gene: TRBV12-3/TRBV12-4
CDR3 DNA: TGTGCCAGCAGTTTAGCCGCGACGGGACCCTACAATGAGCAGTTCTTC
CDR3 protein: CASSLAATGPYNEQFF

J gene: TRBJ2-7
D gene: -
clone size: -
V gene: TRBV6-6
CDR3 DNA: TGTGCCAGCAGTTACTCCCGTTACGAGCAGTACTTC
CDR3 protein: CASSYSRYEQYF

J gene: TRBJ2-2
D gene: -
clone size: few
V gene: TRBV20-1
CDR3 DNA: TGCAGTGCTCCCCGCCCCAGGGGACACACCGGGGAGCTGTTTTTT
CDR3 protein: CSAPRPRGHTGELFF

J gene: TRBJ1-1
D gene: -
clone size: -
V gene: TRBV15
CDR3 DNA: TGTGCCACCAGCAGAGGCCTAAATGTTCCTGAAGCTTTCTTT
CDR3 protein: CATSRGLNVPEAFF

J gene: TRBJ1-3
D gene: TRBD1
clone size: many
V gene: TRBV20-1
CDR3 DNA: TGCAGTGCCCGAAGGGGGACAGGGGGCGCCGGAAACACCATATATTTT
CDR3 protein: CSARRGTGGAGNTIYF

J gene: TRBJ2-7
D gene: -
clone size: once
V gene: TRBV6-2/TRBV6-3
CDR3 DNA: TGTGCCAGCAGTTCCCCTTACGAGCAGCACTTC
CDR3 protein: CASSSPYEQHF

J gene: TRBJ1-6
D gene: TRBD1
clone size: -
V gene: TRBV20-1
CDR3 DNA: TGCAGTGCTAGAGATCTAGGGACAGCTAATTCACCCCTCCACTTT
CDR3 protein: CSARDLGTANSPLHF

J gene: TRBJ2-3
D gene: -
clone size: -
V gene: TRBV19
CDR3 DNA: TGTGCCAGTAGTAGCAGAGTAAGGGATACGCAGTATTTT
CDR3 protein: CASSSRVRDTQYF

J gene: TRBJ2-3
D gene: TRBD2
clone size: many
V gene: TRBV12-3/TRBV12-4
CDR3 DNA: TGTGCCAGCAGTTTTACCGCGGGGGCAGATACGCAGTATTTT
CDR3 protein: CASSFTAGADTQYF

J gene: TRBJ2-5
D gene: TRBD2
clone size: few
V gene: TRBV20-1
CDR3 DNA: TGCAGTGCTAGAAGCGGGGGTGAGACAGAGACCCAGTACTTC
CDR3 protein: CSARSGGETETQYF

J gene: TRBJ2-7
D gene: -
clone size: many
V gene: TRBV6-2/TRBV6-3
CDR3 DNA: TGTGCCAGCAGTGCGGACTATGCTTACGAGCAGTACTTC
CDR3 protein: CASSADYAYEQYF

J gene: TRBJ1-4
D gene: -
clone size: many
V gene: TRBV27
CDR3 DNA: TGTGCCAGCAGTTCTGGTGGGGGCCCGTCAACTAATGAAAAACTGTTTTTT
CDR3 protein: CASSSGGGPSTNEKLFF

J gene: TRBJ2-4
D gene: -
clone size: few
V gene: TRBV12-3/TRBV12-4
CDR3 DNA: TGTGCCAGCAGTGTCAACAACATTCAGTACTTC
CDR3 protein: CASSVNNIQYF

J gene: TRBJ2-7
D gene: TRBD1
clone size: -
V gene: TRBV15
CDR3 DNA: TGTGCCACCAGCAGAGGAGAGGGGGCGAACGAGCAGTACTTC
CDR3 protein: CATSRGEGANEQYF

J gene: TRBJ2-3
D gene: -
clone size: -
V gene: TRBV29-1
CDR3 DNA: TGCAGCGTTGACACAGGAGGAGATACGCAGTATTTT
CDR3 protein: CSVDTGGDTQYF